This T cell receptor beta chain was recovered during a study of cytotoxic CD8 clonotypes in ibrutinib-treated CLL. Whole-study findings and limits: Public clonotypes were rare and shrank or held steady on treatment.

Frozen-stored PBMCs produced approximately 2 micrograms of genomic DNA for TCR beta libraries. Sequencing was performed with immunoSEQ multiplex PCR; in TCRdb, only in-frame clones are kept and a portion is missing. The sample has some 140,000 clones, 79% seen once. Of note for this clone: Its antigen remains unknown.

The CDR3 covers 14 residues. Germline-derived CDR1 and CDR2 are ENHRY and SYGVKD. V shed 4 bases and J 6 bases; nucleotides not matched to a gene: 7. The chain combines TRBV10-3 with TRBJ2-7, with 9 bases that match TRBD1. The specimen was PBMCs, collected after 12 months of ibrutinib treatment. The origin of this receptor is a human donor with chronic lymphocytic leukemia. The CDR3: CAISVGTGWSEQYF. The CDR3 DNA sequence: TGTGCCATCAGTGTGGGGACAGGGTGGTCCGAGCAGTACTTC.